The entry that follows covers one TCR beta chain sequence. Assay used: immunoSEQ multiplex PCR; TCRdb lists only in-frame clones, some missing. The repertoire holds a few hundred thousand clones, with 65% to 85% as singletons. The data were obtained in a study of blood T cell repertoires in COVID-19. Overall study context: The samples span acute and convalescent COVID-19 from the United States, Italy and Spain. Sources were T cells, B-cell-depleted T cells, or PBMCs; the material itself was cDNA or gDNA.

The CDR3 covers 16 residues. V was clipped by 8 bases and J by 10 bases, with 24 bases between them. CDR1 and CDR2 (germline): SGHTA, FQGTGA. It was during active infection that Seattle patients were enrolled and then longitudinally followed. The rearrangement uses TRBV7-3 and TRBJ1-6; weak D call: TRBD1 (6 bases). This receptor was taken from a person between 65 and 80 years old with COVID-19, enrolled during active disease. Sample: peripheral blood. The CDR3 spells CASLPPSQGISSPLHF. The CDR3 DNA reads TGTGCCAGCCTCCCACCATCACAGGGAATTTCCTCACCCCTCCACTTT.